This is a list of T cell receptor beta chains from one sample in a study of early T cells in non-severe SARS-CoV-2 infection. TCRdb processed the 5' RACE reads anew with MiXCR; each CDR3 protein has one entry. The table has around 45,000 distinct CDR3 sequences, under 7.5% seen once. Sequenced: whole blood. The receptors shown here come from an adult who was a healthcare worker with PCR-confirmed SARS-CoV-2 infection or an uninfected control (not recorded which). The CDR3 runs from the conserved cysteine through the conserved F or W. A D gene is named only where the DNA matches it firmly. Where a row states a size, it is once, few, many or the class of an expanded clone; other rows omit it.

cdr3_aa: CASSLEGYSAYEQYF
cdr3_nt: TGCGCCAGCAGCTTGGAAGGGTACTCTGCCTACGAGCAGTACTTC
d_call: -
j_call: TRBJ2-7
v_call: TRBV5-1
clone_size: -

cdr3_aa: CASSPYNSSPGVGEQFF
cdr3_nt: TGTGCCAGCAGCCCCTATAATAGCTCCCCCGGGGTCGGGGAGCAGTTCTTC
d_call: -
j_call: TRBJ2-1
v_call: TRBV4-2
clone_size: -

cdr3_aa: CASSLGWQPQHF
cdr3_nt: TGTGCCAGTAGTTTAGGGTGGCAGCCCCAGCATTTT
d_call: -
j_call: TRBJ1-5
v_call: TRBV19
clone_size: -

cdr3_aa: CASSQDWLLDTQYF
cdr3_nt: TGTGCCAGCAGCCAAGACTGGCTCCTTGATACGCAGTATTTT
d_call: -
j_call: TRBJ2-3
v_call: TRBV14
clone_size: many

cdr3_aa: CASSAGPRGEKLFF
cdr3_nt: TGTGCCAGCTCGGCCGGGCCGAGGGGTGAAAAACTGTTTTTT
d_call: -
j_call: TRBJ1-4
v_call: TRBV18
clone_size: many

cdr3_aa: CSARIGGGDTIYF
cdr3_nt: TGCAGTGCTAGAATTGGAGGGGGGGACACCATATATTTT
d_call: -
j_call: TRBJ1-3
v_call: TRBV20-1
clone_size: many

cdr3_aa: CASTHGQGNFQETQYF
cdr3_nt: TGTGCCAGTACCCACGGGCAGGGAAACTTCCAAGAGACCCAGTACTTC
d_call: -
j_call: TRBJ2-5
v_call: TRBV19
clone_size: many

cdr3_aa: CASSRQFTGELFF
cdr3_nt: TGTGCCAGCAGCCGACAGTTCACCGGGGAGCTGTTTTTT
d_call: -
j_call: TRBJ2-2
v_call: TRBV16
clone_size: many

cdr3_aa: CSARTTSTDTQYF
cdr3_nt: TGCAGTGCTAGAACTACTAGCACAGATACGCAGTATTTT
d_call: -
j_call: TRBJ2-3
v_call: TRBV20-1
clone_size: few

cdr3_aa: CASSLGVQSYEQYF
cdr3_nt: TGTGCCAGCAGCTTAGGTGTTCAGTCCTACGAGCAGTACTTC
d_call: -
j_call: TRBJ2-7
v_call: TRBV7-6
clone_size: -

cdr3_aa: CSASTSVEIGSPLHF
cdr3_nt: TGCAGTGCAAGTACGTCGGTGGAAATAGGTTCACCCCTCCACTTT
d_call: -
j_call: TRBJ1-6
v_call: TRBV20-1
clone_size: -

cdr3_aa: CASSQDAPGTSTNEQFF
cdr3_nt: TGCGCCAGCAGCCAAGATGCCCCGGGGACTAGTACCAATGAGCAGTTCTTC
d_call: TRBD2
j_call: TRBJ2-1
v_call: TRBV4-3
clone_size: -

cdr3_aa: CASSQDGTRSSYEQYF
cdr3_nt: TGCGCCAGCAGCCAAGACGGGACAAGGAGCTCCTACGAGCAGTACTTC
d_call: -
j_call: TRBJ2-7
v_call: TRBV4-3
clone_size: many

cdr3_aa: CSVDRGRRGEQYF
cdr3_nt: TGCAGCGTTGACAGGGGGCGAAGGGGGGAGCAGTACTTC
d_call: TRBD1
j_call: TRBJ2-7
v_call: TRBV29-1
clone_size: many

cdr3_aa: CASSAWTGESSSPLHF
cdr3_nt: TGTGCCAGCAGCGCCTGGACAGGGGAGTCAAGTTCACCCCTCCACTTT
d_call: TRBD1
j_call: TRBJ1-6
v_call: TRBV7-6
clone_size: -

cdr3_aa: CASSLEGTGESTF
cdr3_nt: TGTGCCAGCAGCTTGGAGGGGACAGGGGAGAGCACCTTC
d_call: TRBD1
j_call: TRBJ1-2
v_call: TRBV5-5
clone_size: many

cdr3_aa: CATIGFRGNEQFF
cdr3_nt: TGTGCCACCATAGGGTTTAGGGGCAATGAGCAGTTCTTC
d_call: -
j_call: TRBJ2-1
v_call: TRBV24-1
clone_size: many